Listed here are 22 T cell receptor beta chains from one sample, sequenced in a study of T-cell reconstitution after alpha-beta-depleted transplantation in children. For TCRbeta, the library was prepared with unique molecular identifiers. One entry per CDR3 protein results from TCRdb running MiXCR on the PCR reads. The top ten hold about 4% of the sample, which has 350,000 to 400,000 distinct CDR3 sequences, 13% seen once. The sample in question was PBMCs, obtained from the stem cell graft. These TCRs come from a human donor who donated a stem cell graft to a child with Fanconi anemia.

In this sample, this clonotype turned up a few times. V and J are TRBV4-2 and TRBJ2-2, with D possibly TRBD2 on 7 matching bases. The CDR3 length is 17 residues. Trimming pared 4 bases from V and 3 bases from J, leaving 18 bases between. Germline V gives CDR1 LGHNA, CDR2 YNFKEQ. DNA for the CDR3: TGTGCCAGCAGCCCCCAGGGGCGGGGGCTCTACACCGGGGAGCTGTTTTTT. It yields the protein CASSPQGRGLYTGELFF.

V usage is TRBV10-3 and J usage is TRBJ1-1; possible D gene TRBD1, 5 bases. Germline lookup yields CDR1 ENHRY and CDR2 SYGVKD. CDR3 length equals 17 residues. V was shortened by 2 bases and J by 0 bases, with 16 bases between the two germline ends. CDR3 sequence: CAISEPRGGVMNTEAFF. CDR3 nucleotide sequence: TGTGCCATCAGTGAGCCCCGGGGGGGGGTCATGAACACTGAAGCTTTCTTT.

The rearrangement joins TRBV12-3 or TRBV12-4 to TRBJ1-6; possible D gene TRBD1, 5 bases. This CDR3 region has 12 residues. V was clipped by 3 bases and J by 9 bases, with 6 bases between them. As DNA, the CDR3 is TGTGCCAGCAGTTTCAGGGTTTCACCCCTCCACTTT. This translates into CASSFRVSPLHF.

The table lists this clonotype with many counts. The genes are TRBV27 and TRBJ2-2; no clear D gene. The CDR3 has 12 residues. V was cut by 6 bases and J by 6 bases, with 8 bases left in between. CDR1 is MNHEY, CDR2 SMNVEV, per germline (reference sequence). DNA for the CDR3: TGTGCCAGCAGCCTCCCTCCCGGGGAGCTGTTTTTT. This codes for CASSLPPGELFF.

This clonotype was found many times. The chain recombines TRBV29-1 with TRBJ1-1, with TRBD1 matching over 10 bases. V shed 5 bases and J 4 bases; nucleotides not matched to a gene: 4. The germline gives CDR1 SQVTM, CDR2 ANQGSEA. The CDR3 runs to 13 residues. The CDR3 sequence: CSVTTGGGTEAFF. The CDR3 region has the DNA TGCAGCGTTACGACAGGGGGCGGCACTGAAGCTTTCTTT.

The CDR3 is CASSPPRDRGEQYF. CDR3 in DNA: TGTGCCAGCAGTCCCCCCCGGGACAGGGGCGAGCAGTACTTC. V gene TRBV12-3 or TRBV12-4 combines with J gene TRBJ2-7, with TRBD1 identical over 10 bases. V shed 5 bases, J shed 6 bases, and the junction held 7 bases outside the gene matches. The CDR3 totals 14 residues.

V and J are TRBV9 and TRBJ1-1, with a tentative D call TRBD1 (6 bases). The germline CDR1 and CDR2 sequences are SGDLS and YYNGEE. Trimming removed 5 bases at V and 1 base at J, with 15 bases between. The CDR3 is 15 residues long. The CDR3: CASSLLQGQNTEAFF. CDR3 DNA sequence: TGTGCCAGCAGTCTTCTACAGGGACAGAACACTGAAGCTTTCTTT.

This clonotype was counted between two and nine times. The rearrangement links TRBV29-1 to TRBJ1-1; a possible D gene is TRBD1 (5 bases). From germline, CDR1 is SQVTM and CDR2 ANQGSEA. The CDR3 is 14 amino acids. The V end was cut by 4 bases, the J end by 5 bases, with 17 bases between. This CDR3 is CSVVFHRPWTEAFF. The CDR3 DNA reads as TGCAGCGTTGTATTCCACAGGCCGTGGACTGAAGCTTTCTTT.

This clonotype occurred many times. The chain employs TRBV5-5 and TRBJ1-5; 12 bases fit TRBD1. J gave up 8 bases and V 4 bases, and 7 bases lay outside the gene matches. The CDR3 extends over 15 amino acids. Germline CDR1 reads SGHKS; CDR2 reads YYEKEE (reference sequence). CDR3 residues: CASSPGTGGREPQHF. The CDR3 coding sequence is TGTGCCAGCAGCCCCGGGACAGGGGGCAGGGAGCCCCAGCATTTT.

This clonotype was seen a handful of times. V is TRBV20-1 and J is TRBJ1-2; the match to TRBD1 covers 7 bases. Germline V lookup: CDR1 DFQATT, CDR2 SNEGSKA (reference sequence). V lost 5 bases, J lost 8 bases, and 5 bases stayed unmatched. The CDR3 runs 11 residues. The CDR3 reads CSADRVDGYTF. The DNA for the CDR3 is TGCAGTGCTGACAGGGTTGACGGCTACACCTTC.

This clonotype has just a few counts. This chain connects TRBV7-9 to TRBJ2-1; D is perhaps TRBD2 (6 bases). From germline, CDR1 is SEHNR and CDR2 FQNEAQ (reference sequence). The ends were cut back, 4 bases at V and 10 bases at J, with 14 bases in the middle. The CDR3 covers 13 residues. The CDR3 here is CASSSGEIEEQFF. CDR3 DNA sequence: TGTGCCAGCAGCTCGGGGGAAATTGAGGAGCAGTTCTTC.

This clonotype turned up a few times. The chain joins TRBV6-1 to TRBJ2-7; tentative D call: TRBD1 (5 bases). Trimming cost V 5 bases and J 3 bases, with 17 bases left between them. Germline V gene data show CDR1 as MNHNS and CDR2 as SASEGT. The CDR3 is made up of 15 amino acids. In DNA form, the CDR3 reads TGTGCCAGCAGTCTCCTGAAACCAGGGATCTACGAGCAGTACTTC. Its protein is CASSLLKPGIYEQYF.

The chain has TRBV2 and TRBJ1-2, with TRBD1 matching 10 bases. The CDR3 extends over 15 amino acids. V lost 5 bases and J lost 6; bases outside the gene matches: 9. CDR1 is SNHLY, CDR2 FYNNEI, per germline. CDR3 sequence (DNA): TGTGCCAGCAGTATTAATGGACAGGGGGAAGATGGCTACACCTTC. This translates into CASSINGQGEDGYTF.

The chain recombines TRBV12-3 or TRBV12-4 with TRBJ1-5, with 9 nucleotides matching TRBD1. The CDR3 sequence is 15 residues long. V gave up 5 bases and J gave up 5 bases; unmatched junction bases: 7. The CDR3 spells CASSPGQGLHQPQHF. CDR3 nucleotides: TGTGCCAGCAGTCCAGGACAGGGGCTTCATCAGCCCCAGCATTTT.

This chain uses TRBV12-3 or TRBV12-4 with TRBJ2-5; no firm D call. Trimming took 2 bases from V and 5 from J, leaving 15 bases between them. CDR3 length: 15 amino acids. The CDR3 DNA is TGTGCCAGCAGTTTACTAGGCCCGCCGCGGGAGACCCAGTACTTC. The encoded protein is CASSLLGPPRETQYF.

The chain is built from TRBV7-3 and TRBJ2-1, with 14 bases that match TRBD2. Germline CDR1 is SGHTA and CDR2 is FQGTGA. The CDR3 runs to 15 residues. V lost 3 bases, J lost 11 bases, and 6 bases stayed unmatched. The CDR3 here is CASSLTSGGAQKQFF. As DNA, the CDR3 is TGTGCCAGCAGCTTGACTAGCGGGGGGGCCCAAAAGCAGTTCTTC.

The sample holds a few counts of this clonotype. The chain carries TRBV6-4 and TRBJ1-6; the D is unclear. The CDR3 extends over 16 amino acids. The V end was cut by 5 bases, the J end by 7 bases, with 18 bases between. Per germline, CDR1 MRHNA and CDR2 SNTAGT. This CDR3 reads CASSPSGRLSNSPLHF. For the CDR3, the DNA is TGTGCCAGCAGTCCCTCCGGTCGGTTGAGCAATTCACCCCTCCACTTT.

J is TRBJ2-5 and V is TRBV5-1; tentative D call: TRBD2 (5 bases). Germline V gene lookup returns CDR1 SGHRS and CDR2 YFSETQ. This CDR3 has 15 amino acids. Trimming shortened V by 0 bases and J by 1 base, and 10 bases separated the two germline ends. The CDR3 region has the DNA TGCGCCAGCAGCTTGGCCGGGGAACCCCAAGAGACCCAGTACTTC. As protein: CASSLAGEPQETQYF.

The chain has TRBV7-6 and TRBJ1-5; D not certain. The CDR3 has 13 amino acids. The germline V gene encodes CDR1 SGHVS and CDR2 FNYEAQ. The ends were cut back, 1 base at V and 7 bases at J, with 8 bases in the middle. The CDR3 loop is CASSLGEEQPQHF. DNA of the CDR3: TGTGCCAGCAGCTTAGGAGAGGAGCAGCCCCAGCATTTT.

The genes are TRBV11-1 and TRBJ2-5; 8 positions match TRBD1. J was trimmed by 2 bases and V by 6 bases; bases with no gene match: 5. Per the germline V gene, CDR1 is SGHAT and CDR2 is FQDESV (reference sequence). This CDR3 has 14 residues. The CDR3 loop is CASSVTGAQETQYF. In DNA form, the CDR3 reads TGTGCCAGCAGTGTGACAGGGGCTCAAGAGACCCAGTACTTC.

The chain carries TRBV3-1 and TRBJ2-7; D is unclear. The length of the CDR3 is 14 residues. Germline CDR1 is LGHDT and CDR2 is YNNKEL (reference sequence). Trimming took off 1 base at V and 0 bases at J, with 7 bases between the two ends. CDR3 coding DNA: TGTGCCAGCAGCCAAGTGGTTAGCTCCTACGAGCAGTACTTC. This encodes CASSQVVSSYEQYF.

In its sample, this clonotype was seen a few times. V is TRBV29-1 and J is TRBJ1-1; D gene unclear. CDR1 and CDR2 (germline): SQVTM, ANQGSEA. V shed 4 bases and J shed 5 bases, with 11 bases lying between them. There are 12 residues in the CDR3. The DNA for the CDR3 is TGCAGCGTTGGGATTCCGGGGACTGAAGCTTTCTTT. It specifies CSVGIPGTEAFF.